There are a few counts of the clone carrying this T cell receptor beta chain. The antigen is undetermined. TCRdb reanalysed the 5' RACE reads using MiXCR and keeps one entry per CDR3 protein. The repertoire includes roughly 480,000 distinct CDR3 sequences, roughly 24% of them detected once, and 2.9% sits in the top ten. The sample originates from a study of identical twins. Study observations and caveats: The study reached conclusions through statistical analysis that was cross-sectional, not following the same donors.

This sample also appeared in a second study, on T cells expressing NK-cell markers.

The TCR originated in a woman under 30 in good health. The sequencing input was CD4+ T cells sorted from blood.

The CDR3 DNA is TGTGCCAGCAGAAAATACACCGGGGAGCTGTTTTTT. Protein: CASRKYTGELFF. The genes are TRBV12-3 or TRBV12-4 and TRBJ2-2; D not certain. The CDR3 covers 12 residues. V was pared by 6 bases and J by 3 bases, with 5 bases between.